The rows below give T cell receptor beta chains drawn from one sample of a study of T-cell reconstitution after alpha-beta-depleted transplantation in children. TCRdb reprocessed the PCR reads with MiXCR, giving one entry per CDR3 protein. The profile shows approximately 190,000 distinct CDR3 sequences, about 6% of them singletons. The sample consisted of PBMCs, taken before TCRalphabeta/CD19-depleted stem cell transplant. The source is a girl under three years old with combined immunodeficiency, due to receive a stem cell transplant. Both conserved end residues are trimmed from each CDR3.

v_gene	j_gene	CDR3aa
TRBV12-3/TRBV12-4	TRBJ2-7	ASSRGTSYEQY
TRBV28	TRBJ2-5	ASSPTGKVRETQY
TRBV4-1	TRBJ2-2	ASSQAAGGLVTGELF
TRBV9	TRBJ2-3	ASSVDRGRSTDTQY
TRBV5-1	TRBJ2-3	ASSLSRAGADTQY
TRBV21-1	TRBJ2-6	ASSKVATAPISGANVLT
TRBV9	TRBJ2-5	ASSVVVGQQETQY
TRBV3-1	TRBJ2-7	ASSQGSSYPYEQY
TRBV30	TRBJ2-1	AWSLGSGDEQF
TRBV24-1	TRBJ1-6	ATSAEGGQYSPLH
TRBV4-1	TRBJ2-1	ASSQGFTSGSRGEQF
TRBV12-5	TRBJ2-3	ASGFGPLTDTQY
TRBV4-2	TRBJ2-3	ASGPEPPRLGTDTQY
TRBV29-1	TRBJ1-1	SVDEGLNRGEAF
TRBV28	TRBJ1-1	ASSFLIPSGWTEAF
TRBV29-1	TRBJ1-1	SVLVGSAF
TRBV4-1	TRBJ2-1	ASSQDGSGRTYNEQF
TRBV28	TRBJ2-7	ASTPLADSYEQY
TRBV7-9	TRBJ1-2	ASSLGYSGQGRDGYT
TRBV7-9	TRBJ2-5	ASSSKQGKETQY
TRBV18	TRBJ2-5	ASSPRQGRGETQY
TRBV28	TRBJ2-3	ASSLWAGTSGSTDTQY
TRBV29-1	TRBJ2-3	SVVSPHYQGPDTQY
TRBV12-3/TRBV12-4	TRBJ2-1	ASSLGSLGF
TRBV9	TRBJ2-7	ASSAGATADYEQY
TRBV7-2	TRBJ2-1	ASSLVTSGSNEQF
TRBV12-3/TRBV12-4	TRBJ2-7	ASSFGGVAYEQY
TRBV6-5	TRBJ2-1	ASSYRVYNEQF
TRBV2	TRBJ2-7	ASRGRSGDSYEQY
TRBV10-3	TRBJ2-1	ATRRGAGLYNEQF
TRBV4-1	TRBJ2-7	ASSQAADEQY
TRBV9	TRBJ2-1	ASSFRTSGARNEQF
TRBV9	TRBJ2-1	ASSVEGDLYNEQF
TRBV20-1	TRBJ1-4	SARLGWDEKLF
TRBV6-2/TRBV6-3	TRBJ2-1	ASSPRDTYNEQF
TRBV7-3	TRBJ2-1	ASSRGLAGALNEQF
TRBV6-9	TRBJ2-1	ASSNRDRGDRSSYNEQF
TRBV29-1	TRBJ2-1	SGFSREGHLYGDNEQF
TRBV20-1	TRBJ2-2	SARDWTGPTGELF
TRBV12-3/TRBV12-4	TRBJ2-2	ASSLKGTHTGELF
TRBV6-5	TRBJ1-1	ASSYFTGDTEAF
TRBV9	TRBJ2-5	ASSSRGREETQY
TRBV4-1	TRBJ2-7	ASSISGVAGSYEQY
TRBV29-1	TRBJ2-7	SVVTQSYEQY
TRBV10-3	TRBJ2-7	AISGSNYEQY
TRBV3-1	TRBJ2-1	ASSQDSGGNEQF
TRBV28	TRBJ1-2	ASSLTSTGAGLYGYT
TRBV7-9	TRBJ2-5	ASSPGTSGTQY
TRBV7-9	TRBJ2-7	ASSRDGSSYEQY
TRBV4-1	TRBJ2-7	ASSQEGQGYEQY
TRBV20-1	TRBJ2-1	SASRGLAAVGDDEF
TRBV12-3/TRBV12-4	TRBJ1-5	ASSFLGFNQPQH
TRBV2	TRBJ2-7	ASSFDTGTYEQY
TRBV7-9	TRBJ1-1	ASRPRQSGTGTEAF
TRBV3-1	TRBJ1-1	ASSLQGSNTEAF
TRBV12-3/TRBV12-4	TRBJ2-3	ASSLALAGVGTDTQY
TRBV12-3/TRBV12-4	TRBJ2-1	ASRPRTVGNEQF
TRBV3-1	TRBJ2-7	ASSQDTRQASYEQY
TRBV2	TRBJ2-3	ASRPWDHNTQY
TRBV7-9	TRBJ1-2	ASSSPDRELDPEGYT